This T cell receptor beta chain was documented in a study of T cell repertoires in cytomegalovirus infection (dated by TCRdb to 2018 to 2020). In the study overall: Peptide stimulations targeted recently identified HLA-C-restricted CMV epitopes, whose presentation resists viral immunomodulation, together with well-studied HLA-B-restricted epitopes. Donor HLA type was relevant to the analysis, as public TCR beta signatures indicated carriage of CMV infection together with the matching HLA type.

Overall study outcomes, separate from this receptor: Cumulative frequency of public TCR beta family members discriminated carriers of CMV infection plus the relevant HLA type in this cohort and an independent approximately 370-donor cohort. The ex vivo response was dominated by HLA-C-restricted CMV-specific TCR beta clonotypes, which also provided the single most frequent clonotype in two of eight donors.

About this clonotype: No cognate antigen has been identified for it. Base qualities are missing; no much larger clone stands one base away.

The sample's treatment or condition, from its label and the paper: in vitro stimulation with specific CMV peptide epitopes to enrich CMV-specific T cells. Via the germline V gene, CDR1 is MNHNS and CDR2 SASEGT. Deletion took 1 base off V and 0 bases off J, with a span of 4 bases between the germline ends. From the cysteine through the phenylalanine, the CDR3 covers 15 amino acids. This entry keeps only the CDR3 DNA: 45 bases, framed from base 1. TCRdb shows the sequencer as Illumina HiSeq 1500. TCRdb reprocessing: public reads trimmed at Q25 with fastp, clones called with MiXCR, in-frame beta chains kept. Rows with one shared CDR3 protein collapse into an entry with the most common genes and DNA. In this sample the table shows about 110,000 distinct CDR3 sequences, under 30% of which occur a single time. The ten largest account for 80% to 85% of the sample.

The TCR originated in a human donor in good health (CMV status not recorded). Some clones in this sample may be carry-over from other donors' samples. The input for sequencing was CD8+ T cells from cultured PBMCs, taken from culture after CMV antigen stimulation. Recombination linked TRBV6-1 to TRBJ1-6, with the D gene uncertain. The CDR3 here reads CASSEDSSYNSPLHF. The DNA sequence follows: TGTGCCAGCAGTGAAGACAGCTCCTATAATTCACCCCTCCACTTT.